Here is one T cell receptor (beta chain) with its context. Per the germline V gene, CDR1 is SGHTA and CDR2 is FQGNSA. The CDR3 spans 15 residues. Trimming at V came to 0 bases and at J to 8 bases, leaving 1 base not matched to a gene. During its preparation, the TCRbeta library received unique molecular identifiers. TCRdb ran MiXCR on the PCR reads and lists one entry per CDR3 protein. This sample yields over 200,000 distinct CDR3 sequences, of which around 9.6% are seen a single time; around 6.2% belongs to the top ten. This sample stems from a study of T-cell reconstitution after alpha-beta-depleted transplantation in children.

The gene calls are TRBV7-2 and TRBJ2-1, with 13 bases fitting TRBD2. The TCR was taken from a human donor who donated a stem cell graft to a child with acute lymphoblastic leukemia. The starting material was PBMCs from the stem cell graft donor, obtained from the stem cell graft. As DNA, the CDR3 is TGTGCCAGCAGCTTAGCACTAGCGGGGGGGGATGAGCAGTTCTTC. Its protein is CASSLALAGGDEQFF. The full variable domain, rest sourced from reference TRBV7-2 and TRBJ2-1, is GAGVSQSPSNKVTEKGKDVELRCDPISGHTALYWYRQSLGQGLEFLIYFQGNSAPDKSGLPSDRFSAERTGGSVSTLTIQRTQQEDSAVYLCASSLALAGGDEQFFGPGTRLTVL.